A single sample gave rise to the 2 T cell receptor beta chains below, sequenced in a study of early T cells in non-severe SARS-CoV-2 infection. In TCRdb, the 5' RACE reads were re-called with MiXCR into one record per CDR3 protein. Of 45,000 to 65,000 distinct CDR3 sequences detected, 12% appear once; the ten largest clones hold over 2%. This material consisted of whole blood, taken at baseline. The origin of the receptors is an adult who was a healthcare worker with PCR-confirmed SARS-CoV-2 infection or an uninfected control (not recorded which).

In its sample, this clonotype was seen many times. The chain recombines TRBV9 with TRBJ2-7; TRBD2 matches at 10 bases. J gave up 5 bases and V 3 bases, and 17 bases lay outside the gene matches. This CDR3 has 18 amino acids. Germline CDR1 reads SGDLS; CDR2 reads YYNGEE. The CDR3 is CASSGEGSRLAGENEQYF. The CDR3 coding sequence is TGTGCCAGCAGCGGAGAGGGGAGTAGGCTAGCGGGAGAGAACGAGCAGTACTTC.

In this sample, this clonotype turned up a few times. CDR3 sequence: CASSPGTGDYGYTF. The CDR3 DNA sequence: TGTGCCAGCTCACCCGGGACAGGTGACTATGGCTACACCTTC. The chain combines TRBV18 with TRBJ1-2; 8 bases align to TRBD1. Unmatched junction bases numbered 3, after V lost 3 bases and J lost 3 bases. This CDR3 region has 14 residues. CDR1 is KGHSH, CDR2 LQKENI, per germline.